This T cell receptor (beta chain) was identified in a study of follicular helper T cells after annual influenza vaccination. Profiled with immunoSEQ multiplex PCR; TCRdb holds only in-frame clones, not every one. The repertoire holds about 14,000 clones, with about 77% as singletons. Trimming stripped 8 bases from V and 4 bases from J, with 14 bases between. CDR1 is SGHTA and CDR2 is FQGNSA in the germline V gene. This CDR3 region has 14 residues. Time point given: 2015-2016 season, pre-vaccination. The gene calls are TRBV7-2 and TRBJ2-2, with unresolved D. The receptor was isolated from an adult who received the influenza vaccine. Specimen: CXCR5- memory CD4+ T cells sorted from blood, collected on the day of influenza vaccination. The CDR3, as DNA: TGTGCCAGCGGTCCCCGTATGACCACCGGGGAGCTGTTTTTT. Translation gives CASGPRMTTGELFF.